The 30 T cell receptor beta chains below were found in one sample sequenced in a study of T cell changes during pregnancy in multiple sclerosis. Here immunoSEQ multiplex PCR was the method, and the copy in TCRdb shows in-frame clones only, minus some. The repertoire includes approximately 35,000 clones, roughly nine tenths of them detected once, and roughly 0.41% sits in the top ten. Material: CD4+ T cells from peripheral blood mononuclear cells, obtained in the second trimester of pregnancy. All receptors derive from a female donor in good health, enrolled as a control in a pregnancy study.

This clone turned up a few times. The chain uses TRBV6-1 and TRBJ1-1; 9 nucleotides match TRBD1. V was clipped by 10 bases and J by 5 bases; unmatched bases: 14. The germline V gene encodes CDR1 MNHNS and CDR2 SASEGT. This CDR3 is 15 amino acids long. In nucleotides, the CDR3 is TGTGCCATATCTACCCGCGGGACAGGGAGAACTGAAGCTTTCTTT. Its translation: CAISTRGTGRTEAFF.

The chain recombines TRBV6-5 with TRBJ2-7; 8 bases fit TRBD2. There are 13 residues in the CDR3. CDR1 MNHEY and CDR2 SVGAGI come from the germline V gene. V lost 8 bases to trimming and J lost 4 bases; unmatched junction nucleotides: 7. DNA for the CDR3: TGTGCCAGCCGGCGGGGGGCCGATTACGAGCAGTACTTC. Translated, it gives CASRRGADYEQYF.

This rearrangement joins TRBV5-4 to TRBJ2-5, with 8 bases lining up with TRBD2. Germline V CDR1 and CDR2: SGHNT, YYREEE (reference sequence). V lost 3 bases to trimming and J lost 2 bases; unmatched junction nucleotides: 6. The CDR3 covers 15 residues. CDR3 protein: CASSWSGGLQETQYF. CDR3 coding DNA: TGTGCCAGCAGCTGGAGCGGGGGCCTTCAAGAGACCCAGTACTTC.

A single count supports this clone. The rearrangement uses TRBV7-6 and TRBJ1-1, with D tentatively TRBD1 (5 bases). The V end was cut by 3 bases, the J end by 0 bases, with 11 bases between. The CDR3 sequence is 15 residues long. Per germline, CDR1 SGHVS and CDR2 FNYEAQ. The CDR3 nucleotides are TGTGCCAGCAGCTTCCTGGGGGGAATGAACACTGAAGCTTTCTTT. Translated, it gives CASSFLGGMNTEAFF.

V is TRBV7-2 and J is TRBJ1-5, with D unclear. Germline assignment: CDR1 SGHTA and CDR2 FQGNSA. Trimming pared 3 bases from V and 2 bases from J, leaving 17 bases between. This CDR3 has 17 amino acids. The CDR3 is CASSLGRSSSGNQPQHF. The CDR3 nucleotides are TGTGCCAGCAGCTTGGGCCGATCTAGCTCGGGCAATCAGCCCCAGCATTTT. Based on the CDR3 plus reference TRBV7-2 and TRBJ1-5, the full variable domain is GAGVSQSPSNKVTEKGKDVELRCDPISGHTALYWYRQSLGQGLEFLIYFQGNSAPDKSGLPSDRFSAERTGGSVSTLTIQRTQQEDSAVYLCASSLGRSSSGNQPQHFGDGTRLSIL.

The CDR3 protein is CASSLGESNTEAFF. CDR3 bases: TGCGCCAGCAGCTTGGGAGAGAGTAACACTGAAGCTTTCTTT. The genes are TRBV5-1 and TRBJ1-1, with D uncertain. The CDR3 runs 14 residues. The germline gives CDR1 SGHRS, CDR2 YFSETQ. The V end lost 0 bases, the J end lost 2 bases, and 8 bases lay between the germline ends.

This chain connects TRBV19 to TRBJ1-5, with a tentative D call TRBD1 (6 bases). This CDR3 contains 12 residues. CDR1 and CDR2 (germline): LNHDA, SQIVND (reference sequence). CDR3 nucleotides: TGTGCAACGGGGCCAGGGGTTCAGCCCCAGCATTTT. This encodes CATGPGVQPQHF. Full variable domain (missing parts from reference TRBV19 and TRBJ1-5): DGGITQSPKYLFRKEGQNVTLSCEQNLNHDAMYWYRQDPGQGLRLIYYSQIVNDFQKGDIAEGYSVSREKKESFPLTVTSAQKNPTAFYLCATGPGVQPQHFGDGTRLSIL.

The rearrangement uses TRBV7-9 and TRBJ2-5; 8 nucleotides match TRBD1. The CDR3 loop spans 17 amino acids. J was trimmed by 1 base and V by 8 bases; bases with no gene match: 15. Germline V CDR1 and CDR2: SEHNR, FQNEAQ (reference sequence). This chain's CDR3 is CASGGFTDRASQETQYF. The CDR3 DNA reads as TGTGCCAGCGGCGGATTTACGGACAGGGCCTCCCAAGAGACCCAGTACTTC.

The genes are TRBV7-2 and TRBJ1-2; 7 bases map to TRBD1. The ends lost 6 bases at V and 6 bases at J; junction bases unmatched: 16. Germline assignment: CDR1 SGHTA and CDR2 FQGNSA. The CDR3 is 16 amino acids. The CDR3 protein is CASSSTVTGSGNGYTF. The DNA for the CDR3 is TGTGCCAGCAGTTCCACCGTGACAGGGTCCGGAAATGGCTACACCTTC.

V usage is TRBV9 and J usage is TRBJ2-3; 10 nucleotides match TRBD2. Germline CDR1 and CDR2: SGDLS and YYNGEE. V lost 4 bases, J lost 2 bases, and 10 bases stayed unmatched. The CDR3 contains 17 residues. The CDR3 loop is CASSPVAGGLPTDTQYF. The CDR3 DNA is TGTGCCAGCAGCCCAGTAGCGGGAGGCCTCCCCACAGATACGCAGTATTTT.

V is TRBV7-8 and J is TRBJ2-7, with 8 bases fitting TRBD2. This CDR3 comprises 15 residues. Trimming removed 2 bases from V and 1 base from J; junction bases left unmatched: 4. CDR1 and CDR2 (germline): SGHVS, FQNEAQ. This CDR3 is CASSLRSGGSYEQYF. The CDR3 region has the DNA TGTGCCAGCAGCTTAAGGAGCGGGGGTTCCTACGAGCAGTACTTC.

The CDR3 DNA follows: TGTGCCAGCTCACCGGGGGGTCTAGCCACAGATACGCAGTATTTT. Translated: CASSPGGLATDTQYF. The V and J genes are TRBV18 and TRBJ2-3; possible D gene TRBD2, 6 bases. The CDR3 length is 15 residues. Germline CDR1 is KGHSH and CDR2 is LQKENI. V was pared by 3 bases and J by 2 bases, with 12 bases between.

The CDR3 sequence: CASSFYGTSGGADTQYF. In DNA form, the CDR3 reads TGTGCCAGCAGCTTTTACGGGACTAGCGGGGGGGCAGATACGCAGTATTTT. V gene TRBV7-2 combines with J gene TRBJ2-3, with TRBD2 matching 16 bases. The junction had 4 bases not matched to a gene; V was cut back by 3 bases and J by 4 bases. The V gene's germline CDR1 is SGHTA and CDR2 FQGNSA. The CDR3 is 17 amino acids.

The chain is built from TRBV4-2 and TRBJ2-1, with 10 bases fitting TRBD2. From germline, CDR1 is LGHNA and CDR2 YNFKEQ. V lost 0 bases and J lost 3; bases outside the gene matches: 11. The CDR3 has 19 amino acids. The CDR3 protein is CASSQEPGVGTSDYNEQFF. The CDR3 bases are TGTGCCAGCAGCCAAGAACCGGGGGTGGGGACTAGCGACTACAATGAGCAGTTCTTC.

The chain links TRBV5-1 to TRBJ2-6, with 10 bases aligning to TRBD2. Trimming took 1 base from V and 0 from J; bases not matched to a gene: 4. The CDR3 has 18 amino acids. The V gene's germline CDR1 is SGHRS and CDR2 YFSETQ. The CDR3 region is CASSLFSGGFSGANVLTF. For the CDR3, the DNA is TGCGCCAGCAGCTTGTTTAGCGGGGGGTTCTCTGGGGCCAACGTCCTGACTTTC.

The rearrangement links TRBV19 to TRBJ1-2; 7 bases match TRBD1. The CDR3 spans 14 residues. V was pared by 5 bases and J by 2 bases, with 5 bases of the junction left unmatched. Germline CDR1 is LNHDA and CDR2 is SQIVND (reference sequence). CDR3 DNA: TGTGCCAGTAGTGGGTCAGGGGGGAACTATGGCTACACCTTC. Protein: CASSGSGGNYGYTF.

The chain links TRBV11-3 to TRBJ2-3; 7 positions match TRBD1. J gave up 6 bases and V 4 bases, and 7 bases lay outside the gene matches. Per germline, CDR1 SGHNT and CDR2 YENEEA. This CDR3 contains 14 residues. The CDR3 reads CASSSGQNPDTQYF. The CDR3 DNA reads TGTGCCAGCAGCTCGGGACAGAACCCGGATACGCAGTATTTT.

The chain combines TRBV5-4 with TRBJ2-3; D is perhaps TRBD1 (6 bases). V was shortened by 4 bases and J by 6 bases, with 12 bases between the two germline ends. CDR1 is SGHNT and CDR2 is YYREEE in the germline V gene (reference sequence). There are 13 residues in the CDR3. This CDR3 reads CASSNPQGDTQYF. In DNA, the CDR3 is TGTGCCAGCAGCAACCCCCAGGGGGATACGCAGTATTTT. The entire variable domain, with the rest obtained from reference TRBV5-4 and TRBJ2-3, is as follows: ETGVTQSPTHLIKTRGQQVTLRCSSQSGHNTVSWYQQALGQGPQFIFQYYREEENGRGNFPPRFSGLQFPNYSSELNVNALELDDSALYLCASSNPQGDTQYFGPGTRLTVL.

J is TRBJ2-3 and V is TRBV19, with D hard to call. CDR3 length: 11 residues. In germline, CDR1 is LNHDA, CDR2 SQIVND (reference sequence). The V end lost 7 bases, the J end lost 6 bases, and 8 bases lay between the germline ends. CDR3 nucleotides: TGTGCCAGTACCGAGTCGGATACGCAGTATTTT. This translates into CASTESDTQYF. The whole variable domain, remainder taken from reference TRBV19 and TRBJ2-3, is DGGITQSPKYLFRKEGQNVTLSCEQNLNHDAMYWYRQDPGQGLRLIYYSQIVNDFQKGDIAEGYSVSREKKESFPLTVTSAQKNPTAFYLCASTESDTQYFGPGTRLTVL.

V usage is TRBV18 and J usage is TRBJ1-1; 7 positions agree with TRBD1. Germline-derived CDR1 and CDR2 are KGHSH and LQKENI. V gave up 3 bases and J gave up 1 base; unmatched junction bases: 2. CDR3 size: 14 residues. CDR3 sequence: CASSPEGANTEAFF. The CDR3 DNA sequence: TGTGCCAGCTCACCGGAGGGGGCGAACACTGAAGCTTTCTTT.

V is TRBV5-4 and J is TRBJ2-7, with D possibly TRBD2 on 7 matching bases. This CDR3 is 14 amino acids long. Trimming took 2 bases from V and 8 from J, leaving 17 bases between them. Germline assignment: CDR1 SGHNT and CDR2 YYREEE (reference sequence). CDR3 residues: CASSLAGTTYQQYF. For the CDR3, the DNA is TGTGCCAGCAGCTTAGCGGGGACAACCTATCAGCAGTACTTC.

The chain recombines TRBV4-1 with TRBJ2-7; no reliable D call. Trimming stripped 1 base from V and 2 bases from J, with 12 bases between. The CDR3 is made up of 15 amino acids. From germline, CDR1 is MGHRA and CDR2 YSYEKL. This CDR3 is CASSQAERLPYEQYF. The CDR3 DNA reads as TGCGCCAGCAGCCAAGCTGAGCGATTACCCTACGAGCAGTACTTC.

The CDR3 DNA follows: TGTGCCAGTGGGACCACAGGGGCAGGTGAAGCTTTCTTT. It encodes CASGTTGAGEAFF. V gene TRBV19 combines with J gene TRBJ1-1; 7 bases are shared with TRBD1. Germline V lookup: CDR1 LNHDA, CDR2 SQIVND (reference sequence). The CDR3 contains 13 residues. The V gene end was trimmed by 8 bases and the J gene end by 7 bases; junction bases not matched to a gene: 10.

V and J are TRBV7-9 and TRBJ1-1; 7 bases match TRBD1. V shed 6 bases and J 4 bases; nucleotides not matched to a gene: 23. The CDR3 is 19 amino acids. Germline V gives CDR1 SEHNR, CDR2 FQNEAQ (reference sequence). The CDR3: CASRTPTTGLSSGGTEAFF. The CDR3 coding sequence is TGTGCCAGCAGGACTCCTACGACAGGGCTTTCAAGTGGGGGCACTGAAGCTTTCTTT. Variable domain in full (rest from reference TRBV7-9 and TRBJ1-1): DTGVSQNPRHKITKRGQNVTFRCDPISEHNRLYWYRQTLGQGPEFLTYFQNEAQLEKSRLLSDRFSAERPKGSFSTLEIQRTEQGDSAMYLCASRTPTTGLSSGGTEAFFGQGTRLTVV.

This chain joins TRBV4-3 and TRBJ1-2, with 9 nucleotides matching TRBD1. The CDR3 runs to 14 residues. V was pared by 4 bases and J by 6 bases, with 6 bases of the junction left unmatched. Germline CDR1 LGHNA, CDR2 YSLEER. The CDR3 here is CASSPLQGAHGYTF. Written as DNA, the CDR3 is TGCGCCAGCAGCCCTCTACAGGGGGCGCATGGCTACACCTTC.

The chain employs TRBV25-1 and TRBJ2-1; 13 bases align to TRBD2. V lost 1 base, J lost 2 bases, and 2 bases stayed unmatched. The CDR3 contains 17 residues. The germline gives CDR1 MGHDK, CDR2 SYGVNS. CDR3 protein: CASSELGLAGPYNEQFF. The CDR3 DNA follows: TGTGCCAGCAGTGAATTGGGACTAGCGGGACCCTACAATGAGCAGTTCTTC. Complete variable domain (other parts from reference TRBV25-1 and TRBJ2-1): EADIYQTPRYLVIGTGKKITLECSQTMGHDKMYWYQQDPGMELHLIHYSYGVNSTEKGDLSSESTVSRIRTEHFPLTLESARPSHTSQYLCASSELGLAGPYNEQFFGPGTRLTVL.

The genes are TRBV6-4 and TRBJ1-1, with D possibly being TRBD1 (6 bases). V was shortened by 6 bases and J by 10 bases, with 18 bases between the two germline ends. Germline V gene sequence: CDR1 MRHNA, CDR2 SNTAGT. The CDR3 is 13 residues long. The CDR3 DNA sequence: TGTGCCAGCAGCCCGGACCAACAGGGACGAGCTTTCTTT. Its translation: CASSPDQQGRAFF.

The CDR3 DNA is TGTGCCAGTAGTTTCGGGACTAGCGGGAGTTTAGATGAGCAGTTCTTC. Translating it yields CASSFGTSGSLDEQFF. V gene TRBV19 combines with J gene TRBJ2-1; 14 bases map to TRBD2. The CDR3 loop spans 16 amino acids. From germline, CDR1 is LNHDA and CDR2 SQIVND (reference sequence). V trimming: 5 bases; J trimming: 8 bases; junction bases outside the gene matches: 8.

The gene calls are TRBV7-2 and TRBJ1-1, with D possibly matching TRBD1 (6 bases). From germline, CDR1 is SGHTA and CDR2 FQGNSA. The CDR3 spans 12 residues. The ends were cut back, 5 bases at V and 6 bases at J, with 10 bases in the middle. CDR3 in amino acids: CASSRDMPEAFF. CDR3 in DNA: TGTGCCAGCAGCCGGGACATGCCTGAAGCTTTCTTT.

The gene calls are TRBV19 and TRBJ1-2, with 7 bases identical to TRBD1. Germline V gives CDR1 LNHDA, CDR2 SQIVND (reference sequence). The CDR3 length is 14 residues. With 3 bases clipped from V and 5 bases from J, the junction kept 6 bases outside the gene matches. The CDR3 here is CASSIQTGRYGYTF. The DNA of the CDR3 is TGTGCCAGTAGTATCCAGACAGGGAGGTATGGCTACACCTTC.